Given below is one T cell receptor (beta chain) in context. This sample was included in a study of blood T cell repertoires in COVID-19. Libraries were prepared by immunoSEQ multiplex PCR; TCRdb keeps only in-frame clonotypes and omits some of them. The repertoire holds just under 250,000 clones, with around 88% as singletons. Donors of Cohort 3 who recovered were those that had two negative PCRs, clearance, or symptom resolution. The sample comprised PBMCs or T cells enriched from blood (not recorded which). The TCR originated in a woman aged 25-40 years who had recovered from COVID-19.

The CDR3 loop reads CASSWEGSGQGAVQFF. CDR3 DNA: TGCGCCAGCAGCTGGGAGGGTTCGGGACAGGGGGCCGTGCAGTTCTTC. The chain has TRBV5-1 and TRBJ2-1, with 12 bases identical to TRBD1. Germline CDR1 is SGHRS and CDR2 is YFSETQ. The V gene end was trimmed by 3 bases and the J gene end by 12 bases; junction bases not matched to a gene: 13. There are 16 residues in the CDR3.